This T cell receptor beta chain was recorded in a study of radiation and T cells in renal cell carcinoma. About the research overall: Nephrectomy followed 15 Gy stereotactic body radiation by 4 weeks.

Worth noting for this clone: Antigen specificity is unknown.

Only in-frame clones appear in the TCRdb table, and some are missing; sequencing was by immunoSEQ multiplex PCR. Of roughly 150,000 clones listed, approximately 90% are singletons. Time point noted: baseline pretreatment blood. Specified treatment: 15 Gy SBRT to primary tumor, nephrectomy 4 weeks later. The study, taken as a whole, reports: In blood, top tumor clones expanded by 2 weeks, shrinking by 4. Pretreatment tumor biopsies were lacking, so baseline clonotypes are unknown.

CDR1 MNHNY and CDR2 SVGAGI come from the germline V gene (reference sequence). Trimming took off 6 bases at V and 4 bases at J, with 9 bases between the two ends. This CDR3 spans 12 amino acids. This TCR came from a woman aged 70-85 years with renal cell carcinoma. Here the sequenced sample was blood, taken from a patient whose treatment included radiotherapy and nephrectomy. The V and J genes are TRBV6-6 and TRBJ2-5, with D possibly being TRBD1 (6 bases). CDR3 in DNA: TGTGCCAGCAGGCAGGGGCGAGAGACCCAGTACTTC. Its protein product is CASRQGRETQYF.